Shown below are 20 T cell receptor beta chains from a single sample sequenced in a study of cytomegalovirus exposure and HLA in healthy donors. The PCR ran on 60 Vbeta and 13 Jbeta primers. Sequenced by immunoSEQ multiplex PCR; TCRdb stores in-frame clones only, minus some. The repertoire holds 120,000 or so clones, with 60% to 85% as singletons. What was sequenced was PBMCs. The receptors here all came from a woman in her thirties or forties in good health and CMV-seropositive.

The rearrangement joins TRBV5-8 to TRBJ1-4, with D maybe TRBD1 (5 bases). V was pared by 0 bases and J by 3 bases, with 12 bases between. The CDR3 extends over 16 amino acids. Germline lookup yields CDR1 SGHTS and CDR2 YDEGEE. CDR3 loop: CASSLDYGTSNEKLFF. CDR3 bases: TGTGCCAGCAGCTTGGATTACGGGACTTCTAATGAAAAACTGTTTTTT.

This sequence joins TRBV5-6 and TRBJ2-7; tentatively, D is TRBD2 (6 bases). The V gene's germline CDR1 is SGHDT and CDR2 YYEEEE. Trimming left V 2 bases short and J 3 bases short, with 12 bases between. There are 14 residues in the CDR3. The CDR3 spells CASSLPGEDYEQYF. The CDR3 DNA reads TGTGCCAGCAGCTTACCGGGAGAGGACTACGAGCAGTACTTC.

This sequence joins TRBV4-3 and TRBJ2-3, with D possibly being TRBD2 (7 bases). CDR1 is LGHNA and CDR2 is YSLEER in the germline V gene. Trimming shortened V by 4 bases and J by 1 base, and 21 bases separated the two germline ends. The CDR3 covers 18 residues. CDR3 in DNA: TGCGCCAGCAGCCCGGGACACCTCGGCCTAGCGGGCACAGATACGCAGTATTTT. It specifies CASSPGHLGLAGTDTQYF.

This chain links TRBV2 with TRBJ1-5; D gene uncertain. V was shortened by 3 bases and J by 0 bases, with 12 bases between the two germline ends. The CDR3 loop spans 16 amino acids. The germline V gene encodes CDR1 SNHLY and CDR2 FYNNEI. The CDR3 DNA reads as TGTGCCAGCAGTGATTTGGGAGTCGGTAGCAATCAGCCCCAGCATTTT. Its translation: CASSDLGVGSNQPQHF.

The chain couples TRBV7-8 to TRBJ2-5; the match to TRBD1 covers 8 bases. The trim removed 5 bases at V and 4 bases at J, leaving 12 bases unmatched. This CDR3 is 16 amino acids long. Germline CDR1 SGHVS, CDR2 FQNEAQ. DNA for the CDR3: TGTGCCAGCAGCCGTACCGGCAGGGGGCTAGGAGAGACCCAGTACTTC. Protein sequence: CASSRTGRGLGETQYF.

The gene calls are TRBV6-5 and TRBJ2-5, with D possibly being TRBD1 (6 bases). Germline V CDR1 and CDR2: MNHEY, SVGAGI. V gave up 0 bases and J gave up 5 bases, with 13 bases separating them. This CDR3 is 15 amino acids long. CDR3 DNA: TGTGCCAGCAGTTACTCGCGTACTCAGGGGGAGACCCAGTACTTC. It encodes CASSYSRTQGETQYF.

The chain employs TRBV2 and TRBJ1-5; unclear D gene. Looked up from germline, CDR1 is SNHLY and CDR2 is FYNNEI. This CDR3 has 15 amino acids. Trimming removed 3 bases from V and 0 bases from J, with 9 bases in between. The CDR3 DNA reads TGTGCCAGCAGTGATAACAGCTATAGCAATCAGCCCCAGCATTTT. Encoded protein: CASSDNSYSNQPQHF.

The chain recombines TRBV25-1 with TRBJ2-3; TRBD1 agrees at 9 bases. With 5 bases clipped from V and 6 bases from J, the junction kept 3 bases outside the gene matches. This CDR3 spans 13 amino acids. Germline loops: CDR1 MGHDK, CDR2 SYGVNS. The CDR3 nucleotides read TGTGCCAGCAGTAAACAGGGGGCGGATACGCAGTATTTT. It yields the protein CASSKQGADTQYF.

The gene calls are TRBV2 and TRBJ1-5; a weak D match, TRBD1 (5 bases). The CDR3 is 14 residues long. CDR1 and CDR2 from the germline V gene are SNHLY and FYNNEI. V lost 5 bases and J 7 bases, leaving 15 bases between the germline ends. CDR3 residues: CASSSQGLGQPQHF. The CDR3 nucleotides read TGTGCCAGCAGTAGCCAGGGCCTCGGGCAGCCCCAGCATTTT.

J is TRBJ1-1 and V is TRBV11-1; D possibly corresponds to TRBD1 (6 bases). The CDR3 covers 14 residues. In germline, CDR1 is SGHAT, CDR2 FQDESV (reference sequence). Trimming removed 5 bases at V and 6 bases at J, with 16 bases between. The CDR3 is CASSPRPGTPEAFF. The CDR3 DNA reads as TGTGCCAGCAGCCCCCGTCCCGGGACACCTGAAGCTTTCTTT.

This CDR3 reads CASRRTSETQYF. CDR3 in DNA: TGTGCCAGCAGACGGACTAGCGAGACCCAGTACTTC. The V gene is TRBV2, the J gene TRBJ2-5; TRBD2 aligns across 8 bases. In germline, CDR1 is SNHLY, CDR2 FYNNEI. CDR3 length: 12 residues. J was trimmed by 5 bases and V by 6 bases; bases with no gene match: 2.

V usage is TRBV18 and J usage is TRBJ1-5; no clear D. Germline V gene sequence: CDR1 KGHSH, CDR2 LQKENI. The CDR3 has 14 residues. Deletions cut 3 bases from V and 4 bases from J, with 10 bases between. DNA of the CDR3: TGTGCCAGCTCACCGTCGCGGGAGAATCAGCCCCAGCATTTT. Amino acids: CASSPSRENQPQHF.

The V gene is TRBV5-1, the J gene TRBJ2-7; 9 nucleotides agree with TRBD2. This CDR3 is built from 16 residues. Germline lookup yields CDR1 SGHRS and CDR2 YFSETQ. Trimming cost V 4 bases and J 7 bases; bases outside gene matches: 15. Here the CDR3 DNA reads TGCGCCAGCAGCCCTCGTCAAAGCGGGGGGACGGGGGAGCAGTACTTC. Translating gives CASSPRQSGGTGEQYF.

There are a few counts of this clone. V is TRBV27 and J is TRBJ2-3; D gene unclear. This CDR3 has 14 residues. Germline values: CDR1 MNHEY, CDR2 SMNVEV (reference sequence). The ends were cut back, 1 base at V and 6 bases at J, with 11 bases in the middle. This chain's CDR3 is CASSLYQDWDTQYF. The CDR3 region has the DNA TGTGCCAGCAGTTTATATCAGGATTGGGATACGCAGTATTTT.

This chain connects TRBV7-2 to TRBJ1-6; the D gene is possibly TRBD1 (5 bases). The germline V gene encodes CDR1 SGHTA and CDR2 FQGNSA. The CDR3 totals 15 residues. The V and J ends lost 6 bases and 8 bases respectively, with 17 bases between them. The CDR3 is CASSQRGPRYSPLHF. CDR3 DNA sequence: TGTGCCAGCAGTCAAAGGGGCCCTCGGTATTCACCCCTCCACTTT.

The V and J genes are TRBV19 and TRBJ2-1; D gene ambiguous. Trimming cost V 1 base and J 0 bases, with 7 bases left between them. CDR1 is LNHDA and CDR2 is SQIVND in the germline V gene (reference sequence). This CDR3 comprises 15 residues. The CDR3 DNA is TGTGCCAGTAGTATAGGAGAAGACTCCTACAATGAGCAGTTCTTC. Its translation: CASSIGEDSYNEQFF.

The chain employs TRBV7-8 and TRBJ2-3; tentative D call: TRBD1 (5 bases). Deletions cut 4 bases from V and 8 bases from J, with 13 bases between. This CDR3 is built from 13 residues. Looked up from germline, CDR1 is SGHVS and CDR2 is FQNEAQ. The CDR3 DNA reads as TGTGCCAGCAGCTCAAACAGGTTGGGTACGCAGTATTTT. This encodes CASSSNRLGTQYF.

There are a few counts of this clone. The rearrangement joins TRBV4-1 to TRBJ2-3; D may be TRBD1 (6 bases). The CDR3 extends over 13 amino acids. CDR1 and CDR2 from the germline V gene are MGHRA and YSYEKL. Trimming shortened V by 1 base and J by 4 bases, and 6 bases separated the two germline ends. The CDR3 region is CASSQAGADTQYF. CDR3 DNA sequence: TGCGCCAGCAGCCAAGCAGGGGCAGATACGCAGTATTTT.

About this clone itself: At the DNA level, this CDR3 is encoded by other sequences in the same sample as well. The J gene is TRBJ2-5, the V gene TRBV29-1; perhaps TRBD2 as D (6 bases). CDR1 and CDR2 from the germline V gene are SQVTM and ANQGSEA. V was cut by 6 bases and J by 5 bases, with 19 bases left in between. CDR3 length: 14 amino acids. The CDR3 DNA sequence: TGCAGCGTCGGGGGACTCGCGCCACGGGAGACCCAGTACTTC. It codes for CSVGGLAPRETQYF.

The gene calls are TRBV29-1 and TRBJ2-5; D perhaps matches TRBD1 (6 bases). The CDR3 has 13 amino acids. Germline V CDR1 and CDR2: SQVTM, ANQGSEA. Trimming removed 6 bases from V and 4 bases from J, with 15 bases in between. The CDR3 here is CSVAPGVGETQYF. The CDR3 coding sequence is TGCAGCGTGGCCCCAGGGGTTGGAGAGACCCAGTACTTC.